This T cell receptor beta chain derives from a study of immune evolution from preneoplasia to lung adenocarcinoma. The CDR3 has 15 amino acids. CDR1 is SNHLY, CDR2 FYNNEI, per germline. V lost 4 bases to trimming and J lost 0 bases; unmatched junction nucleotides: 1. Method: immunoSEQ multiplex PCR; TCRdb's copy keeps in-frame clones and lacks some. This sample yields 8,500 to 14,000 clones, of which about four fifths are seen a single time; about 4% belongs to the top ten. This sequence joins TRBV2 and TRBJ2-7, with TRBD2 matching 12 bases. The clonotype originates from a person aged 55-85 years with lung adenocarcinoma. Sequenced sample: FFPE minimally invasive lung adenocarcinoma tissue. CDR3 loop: CASSGTSGTSYEQYF. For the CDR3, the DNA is TGTGCCAGCAGTGGGACTAGCGGGACCTCCTACGAGCAGTACTTC.